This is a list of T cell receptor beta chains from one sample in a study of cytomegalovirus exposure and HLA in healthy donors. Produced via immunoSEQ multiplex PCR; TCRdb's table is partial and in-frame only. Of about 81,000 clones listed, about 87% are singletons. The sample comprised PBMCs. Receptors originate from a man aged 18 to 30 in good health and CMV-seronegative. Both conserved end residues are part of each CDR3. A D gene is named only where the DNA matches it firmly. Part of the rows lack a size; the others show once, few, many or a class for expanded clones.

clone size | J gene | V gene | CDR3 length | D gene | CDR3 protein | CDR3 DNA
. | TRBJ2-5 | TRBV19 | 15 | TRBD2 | CASSIGASGGETQYF | TGTGCCAGTAGTATTGGGGCTAGCGGTGGAGAGACCCAGTACTTC
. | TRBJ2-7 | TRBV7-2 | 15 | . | CASSRALQGGYEQYF | TGTGCCAGCAGCCGCGCTCTGCAGGGAGGTTACGAGCAGTACTTC
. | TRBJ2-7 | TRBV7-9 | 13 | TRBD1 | CSSSPGGYYEQYF | TGTTCCAGCAGCCCAGGGGGCTACTACGAGCAGTACTTC
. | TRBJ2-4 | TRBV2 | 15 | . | CASSEHPAGDDIQYF | TGTGCCAGCAGTGAGCACCCGGCCGGAGACGACATTCAGTACTTC
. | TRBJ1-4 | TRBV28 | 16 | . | CASSFLAQVPNEKLFF | TGTGCCAGCAGTTTTTTGGCTCAGGTTCCTAATGAAAAACTGTTTTTT
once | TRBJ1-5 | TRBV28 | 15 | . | CASSPLAGGNQPQHF | TGTGCCAGCTCACCCCTGGCAGGGGGCAATCAGCCCCAGCATTTT
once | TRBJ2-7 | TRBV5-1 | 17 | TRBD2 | CASSTTPNPGLSSEQYF | TGCGCCAGCAGTACAACCCCAAATCCGGGACTATCCTCCGAGCAGTACTTC
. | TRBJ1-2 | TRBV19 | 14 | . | CASSIMAFYYGYTF | TGTGCCAGTAGTATCATGGCTTTCTACTATGGCTACACCTTC
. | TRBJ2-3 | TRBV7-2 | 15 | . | CASSPQGSSTDTQYF | TGTGCCAGCAGCCCACAGGGTAGCAGCACAGATACGCAGTATTTT
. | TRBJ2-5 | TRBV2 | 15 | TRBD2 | CASSDSGTVMKTQYF | TGTGCCAGCAGTGATAGCGGGACGGTCATGAAGACCCAGTACTTC